This T cell receptor (beta chain) was captured by sequencing in a study of cytomegalovirus exposure and HLA in healthy donors (TCRdb year 2017). In terms of the full investigation: An earlier analysis of several hundred of the donors reported approximately 300 Gb of sequence data and 117 million unique TCR beta sequences from about 180 million T cells. Because of strong linkage in the cohort, roughly five DR-DQ haplotypes were treated as single units for association and clustering. Roughly 300 gigabases of sequencing data and approximately 80 million unique TCR sequences were included in an early release covering roughly 600 HLA-typed donors. The aim of the study was to test whether cataloging public T cell receptors could identify signatures of past pathogen exposure. Every repertoire in the discovery cohort had been generated on one and the same sequencing platform. A later analysis re-analyzed previously published TCR beta repertoires from approximately 700 donors and added high-resolution HLA genotyping to study TCR occurrence patterns. A separate validation cohort of over a hundred different subjects was used in addition to the approximately 700-subject first cohort. On average, roughly 250,000 unique TCR beta nucleotide sequences were sequenced per donor among a few hundred genotyped donors of the cohort, with around 19% of those sequences being non-productive. Donor age, sex, ethnicity and CMV serostatus were compiled together with the repertoire data. The genetic ancestry cluster associated with self-reported Caucasian donors included around 76% of the 398 genotyped donors. The study used immunosequencing to profile the T cell repertoires of several hundred subjects and linked those repertoires to cytomegalovirus serostatus. To predict cytomegalovirus infection status, the study combined high-throughput TCR immunosequencing, statistical association of individual TCRs with disease status, and machine learning. To decide whether each TCR beta V gene segment behaved as functional or pseudogenic, an earlier analysis of fewer than 750 of the donors relied on high-throughput TCR beta sequencing. Both class I and class II loci were covered by HLA typing, at four-digit resolution. The number of typed donors differed by locus: roughly 629-640 for A, B, C, DRB1 and DQB1; some 540 for DQA1; roughly 600 for DPA1; and some 470 for DPB1. In a later genetic analysis, genome-wide SNP genotypes for about three fifths of the 666 donors were used, and that subset was treated as a discovery cohort. Rather than using new phenotypic data, the later analysis identified candidate immune exposures from TCR beta sequences and from how often those sequences occurred across donors.

For this clone: There is no known antigen for this receptor. Base qualities are not recorded, but no much larger clone differs from it by a single base.

The method was the immunoSEQ multiplex PCR assay. For the multiplex PCR, a mixture combining 60 forward primers for TCR Vbeta segments and 13 reverse primers for TCR Jbeta segments was used. Amplification of the CDR3 region of rearranged TCR beta genes was performed with a multiplex PCR assay on genomic DNA. On the Illumina HiSeq System, the amplified TCR beta libraries were sequenced as 87-base-pair reads. Turning to the authors' computational methods: Across the 700 or so repertoires, a later analysis counted approximately 75 million unique TCR beta chains, roughly 11 million of which were shared by at least two donors. A nearest-neighbor algorithm error-corrected the raw reads and collapsed the reads into unique sequences, merging closely related sequences to remove PCR and sequencing errors. To assign V, D and J gene segments, CDR3 sequences were aligned to IMGT reference sequences. For a sequence to be retained, a match of at least six nucleotides to both a V gene segment and a J gene segment was required. A rearrangement was called productive if the CDR3 had no stop codons and remained in frame with V and J, and every other rearrangement was called non-productive. CDR3 was defined by IMGT convention, running from the second conserved V-encoded cysteine to the conserved J-encoded phenylalanine. Sequences without an unambiguous match to a single V gene segment were excluded from the earlier analysis of over 500 of the donors. An earlier analysis of a few hundred of the donors classified V segments as functional when productive rearrangements were above 56.7% and as segregating when the standard deviation between donors was above 5%. A statistical classification framework was developed to diagnose cytomegalovirus status using the catalog of TCR beta chain sequences. A later analysis assigned V and J genes by comparing TCR nucleotide sequences with IMGT/GENE-DB human TR gene sequences. Using the TCRdist pipeline, a later analysis assigned CDR3 sequences along with most-parsimonious VDJ recombination scenarios. In a later analysis, each TCR beta chain was defined by its CDR3 amino acid sequence together with its V-gene family, and reads without a unique V-gene family were excluded. A later analysis removed 592 highly shared, low-generation-probability nucleotide sequences to deal with suspected cross-contamination and a sequencing artifact. A later analysis calculated a clonal expansion index for each public chain from normalized within-repertoire ranks of inferred template counts. Generation probabilities in a later analysis came from a VDJ recombination model fitted to out-of-frame rearrangements, and those results were checked against IGoR. In a later analysis, hypergeometric tests were used to score TCR-TCR, TCR-HLA and TCR-CMV co-occurrence, with a repertoire-size bias correction applied to TCR pairs. False discovery rates were estimated in a later analysis by permuting HLA or CMV assignments 20 times. A later analysis grouped co-occurring TCRs with DBSCAN, adding TCRdist sequence similarity when clustering within HLA-allele-positive subsets. Co-occurrence clustering excluded repertoires with fewer than 30,000 or more than 120,000 public chains, plus five with anomalous nucleotide sharing. The table was pulled from immuneACCESS by TCRdb, which kept in-frame rearrangements only. Such tables lose some clones; where checked, under half of the loss comes from unresolved V genes, and the rest has no known cause. That table gives V, J and clone size, and the DNA gave D and trimming. This sample holds some 87,000 clones; less than 65% were observed only once. The ten largest clones add up to approximately 5.8% of the sample.

Overall study results and their limits: Linkage disequilibrium might explain the correlated functional status among segregating V segments, but an unknown experimental factor could not be ruled out. The authors suggested that the approach could potentially be generalized to other disease states and immunological phenotypes. The presence/absence analyses assumed that sequencing depth was roughly uniform across donors, and that assumption may not be true. A group of highly shared sequence variants was considered likely to be a technical artifact of the sequencing pipeline. In a later analysis, HLA-associated TCR beta chains showed more clonal expansion and lower generation probabilities than non-associated chains that were equally common. The cohort was sequenced for TCR beta chains only, and without alpha or paired-chain data the features that could be detected were limited. A further reported finding was that TCR beta sequences accurately predicted the HLA-A and HLA-B alleles for most subjects in the first cohort. In vitro tests confirmed that a few of the cytomegalovirus-associated TCR beta chains recognize cytomegalovirus antigens. At a false discovery rate of 0.05, a later analysis linked 16,951 TCR beta sequences to specific HLA alleles. In an earlier analysis of a few hundred of the donors, most TCR beta V segments were observed in productive rearrangements about 90% or about 30% of the time, broadly matching IMGT annotations. Because some donors lacked HLA typing at each locus, the association tests relied only on the typed subset. Because counts were too low, roughly 16 rarely observed V segments, including chromosome 9 orphons, were excluded from the earlier analysis of fewer than 650 of the donors. Compared with the 666-donor mean, donors in an Asian-associated ancestry cluster had fewer N-insertions in productive TCRs, according to a later genetic analysis. In a later genetic analysis, a missense DCLRE1C variant was associated with V-gene and J-gene trimming of TCR beta chains, and the association was replicated in an independent cohort. When HLA alleles, especially DR and DQ, strongly co-occurred, attributing TCR associations to individual alleles was difficult. Cytomegalovirus status was reported to be diagnosed by the classifier with high specificity and sensitivity in both the original and validation cohorts. According to a later analysis, most CMV-associated TCR beta chains appeared to be HLA-restricted, and the HLA associations seemed to be driven largely by CMV exposure. The only immune exposure information available for the cohort was CMV serostatus. Most TCR sequences were observed very rarely across donors, whereas some public TCRs were present in many individuals. In a later analysis, TCR association rates were found to vary across HLA loci, with the most associated TCRs seen for DRB1 alleles and the fewest for HLA-C alleles. In a later analysis, several top co-occurrence clusters were reported to appear linked to parvovirus B19, influenza, CMV and Epstein-Barr virus. The study listed 150 to 200 TCR beta chains as associated with cytomegalovirus.

The cohort consisted of 600 to 750 healthy bone marrow donors. At the time of sampling, every cohort member was nominally healthy, though immune exposures that went unrecorded were likely present. The donor was CMV seropositive and belonged to the group of 250 to 300 seropositive cohort members. Every donor gave a peripheral blood sample, and the peripheral blood mononuclear cells from that sample were used for TCR beta sequencing. The Qiagen DNeasy Blood Extraction Kit was used to extract genomic DNA from the blood cell samples. This clonotype was obtained from a woman aged 25-40 years in good health and CMV-seropositive. The sequenced material came from PBMCs.

The DNA sequence is TGCGCCAGCAGCCAACAGGACAGACACGAGCAGTACTTC. Translated, this gives CASSQQDRHEQYF. The receptor chain draws on TRBV4-3 and TRBJ2-7; a tentative D match to TRBD1 spans 6 bases. The CDR3 sequence holds 13 residues, the cysteine and phenylalanine included. The DNA shown is the 39-base CDR3, in frame from base 1. V is pared back by 2 bases and J by 5 bases, with 10 bases lying between the germline termini. CDR1 LGHNA and CDR2 YSLEER were looked up in the germline V gene.